Listed here are 12 T cell receptor beta chains from one sample, sequenced in a study of post-analysis software for immune sequencing data (dated by TCRdb to about 2015). The study at large found these results: Significantly higher frequencies in patients than in controls were found for roughly five TRBV segments, including TRBV5-6, TRBV5-1 and TRBV20-1.

No cognate antigen is known for these TCRs. The library was prepared using PCR. Data came from an Illumina HiSeq 2500. To reduce PCR and sequencing biases, unique molecular identifiers were built into the TCR beta cDNA libraries. Using fastp at Q25 and MiXCR, TCRdb reprocessed the public reads and kept productive beta chains. Records with the same CDR3 protein are collapsed into one entry carrying the most frequent genes and DNA. Recorded for this sample are 750,000 to 950,000 distinct CDR3 sequences; approximately 53% of them occurred a single time. The ten top clones hold approximately 4.3% of the sample. Sequenced sample: blood. These receptors were taken from a girl between 10 and 17 years old with multiple sclerosis.

This chain uses TRBV25-1 with TRBJ1-4; 8 bases are a match to TRBD1. The CDR3 is 16 residues long. Germline assignment: CDR1 MGHDK and CDR2 SYGVNS. Germline trimming cut 6 bases from V and 3 bases from J; bases unmatched to any gene: 9. The CDR3 coding sequence is TGTGCCAGCAGACCGGACAGGGTAGCGGCTAATGAAAAACTGTTTTTT. This codes for CASRPDRVAANEKLFF.

The rearrangement joins TRBV20-1 to TRBJ2-1, with 12 bases lining up with TRBD2. The junction had 3 bases not matched to a gene; V was cut back by 1 base and J by 5 bases. The CDR3 has 15 amino acids. Germline lookup yields CDR1 DFQATT and CDR2 SNEGSKA (reference sequence). CDR3 in amino acids: CSARALAGGDNEQFF. CDR3 nucleotides: TGCAGTGCTAGAGCACTAGCGGGAGGCGACAATGAGCAGTTCTTC.

The chain links TRBV6-1 to TRBJ2-7, with 7 bases that match TRBD2. The J call is uncertain, as TRBJ2-5 better fits the DNA end. Germline CDR1 is MNHNS and CDR2 is SASEGT. This CDR3 contains 15 residues. The CDR3, as DNA: TGTGCCAGCAGTGCCTCTATACTAGCGTCGGAGACCCAGTACTTC. As protein: CASSASILASETQYF.

The chain has TRBV10-3 and TRBJ2-7; no reliable D call. The V end was cut by 2 bases, the J end by 6 bases, with 14 bases between. The CDR3 has 14 amino acids. Germline values: CDR1 ENHRY, CDR2 SYGVKD. The CDR3, as DNA: TGTGCCATCAGTGAGGTGTCCGCTGCACCCGAGCAGTACTTC. Translation: CAISEVSAAPEQYF.

This clonotype has more than one count but fewer than ten. The V gene is TRBV29-1, the J gene TRBJ2-5; 7 positions match TRBD1. The CDR3 has 15 residues. Germline V lookup: CDR1 SQVTM, CDR2 ANQGSEA. V gave up 1 base and J gave up 3 bases; unmatched junction bases: 8. CDR3 DNA: TGCAGCGTTGAAGGAGAAGCCGACAGGGAAGAGACCCAGTACTTC. Protein sequence: CSVEGEADREETQYF.

J is TRBJ2-5 and V is TRBV5-1; D is perhaps TRBD2 (6 bases). V lost 0 bases and J lost 5, with 17 bases in between. Germline V gene lookup returns CDR1 SGHRS and CDR2 YFSETQ. This CDR3 contains 16 residues. CDR3 nucleotides: TGCGCCAGCAGCTTGGCCTTAGGCGGGGTTGGCGAGACCCAGTACTTC. Translation: CASSLALGGVGETQYF.

The J gene is TRBJ2-5, the V gene TRBV5-5, with D possibly called TRBD1 or TRBD2 (5 bases each). Trimming took off 4 bases at V and 0 bases at J, with 10 bases between the two ends. The CDR3 is made up of 14 amino acids. Looked up from germline, CDR1 is SGHKS and CDR2 is YYEKEE (reference sequence). The chain's CDR3 is CASSQGRDQETQYF. CDR3 bases: TGTGCCAGCAGCCAGGGACGGGACCAAGAGACCCAGTACTTC.

The CDR3 DNA follows: TGTGCCAGCAGTCGAGGACAGCGGGAGGGCTACGAGCAGTACTTC. Translated, it gives CASSRGQREGYEQYF. V is TRBV12-3 or TRBV12-4 and J is TRBJ2-4; 10 bases are shared with TRBD2. TRBJ2-7 explains the end of the DNA better; the J call may be wrong. This CDR3 comprises 15 residues.

Comments on this clonotype: The junction and the germline gene differ at one end; a read error may be behind it. The V and J genes are TRBV3-1 and TRBJ1-5; 9 nucleotides align to TRBD1. The CDR3 is made up of 16 amino acids. Germline V CDR1 and CDR2: LGHDT, YNNKEL (reference sequence). The CDR3 spells CASSQATGGGNQPQHF. The CDR3 DNA follows: TGTGCCAGCAGCCAAGCCACAGGGGGCGGCAATCAGCCTCAGCATTTT.

Only a few counts were recorded for this clonotype. The chain is built from TRBV29-1 and TRBJ1-5; weak D call: TRBD1 (5 bases). CDR1 is SQVTM, CDR2 ANQGSEA, per germline. CDR3 length equals 12 residues. V gave up 7 bases and J gave up 7 bases, with 14 bases separating them. The CDR3: CSAAAGGQPQHF. CDR3 nucleotides: TGCAGCGCCGCGGCGGGGGGACAGCCCCAGCATTTT.

Written as DNA, the CDR3 is TGCAGCGTACCGACAGGGAAAAATAACTATGGCTACACCTTC. It codes for CSVPTGKNNYGYTF. V and J are TRBV29-1 and TRBJ1-2; 7 positions agree with TRBD1. Germline values: CDR1 SQVTM, CDR2 ANQGSEA. The CDR3 consists of 14 residues. With 6 bases clipped from V and 1 base from J, the junction kept 8 bases outside the gene matches.

This chain links TRBV25-1 with TRBJ2-1, with 8 bases fitting TRBD2. The V gene's germline CDR1 is MGHDK and CDR2 SYGVNS. This CDR3 spans 14 amino acids. The J segment lost 6 bases and the V segment lost 3 bases, leaving 4 bases of the junction unmatched. CDR3 sequence (DNA): TGTGCCAGCAGTGATCCGGGAGGGCTCAATGAGCAGTTCTTC. Residues: CASSDPGGLNEQFF. Full variable domain (rest looked up from reference TRBV25-1 and TRBJ2-1): EADIYQTPRYLVIGTGKKITLECSQTMGHDKMYWYQQDPGMELHLIHYSYGVNSTEKGDLSSESTVSRIRTEHFPLTLESARPSHTSQYLCASSDPGGLNEQFFGPGTRLTVL.